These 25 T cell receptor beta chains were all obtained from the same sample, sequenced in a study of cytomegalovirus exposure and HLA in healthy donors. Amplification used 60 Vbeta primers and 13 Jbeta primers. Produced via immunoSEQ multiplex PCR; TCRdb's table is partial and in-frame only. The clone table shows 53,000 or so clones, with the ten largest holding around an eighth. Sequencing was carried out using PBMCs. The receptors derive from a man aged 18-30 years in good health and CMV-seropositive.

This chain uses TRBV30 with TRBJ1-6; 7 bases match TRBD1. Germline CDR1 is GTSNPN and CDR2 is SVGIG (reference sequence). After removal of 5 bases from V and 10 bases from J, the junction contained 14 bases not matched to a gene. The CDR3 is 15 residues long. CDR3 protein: CAWCPGQARRSPLHF. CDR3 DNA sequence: TGTGCCTGGTGTCCCGGACAGGCACGAAGGTCACCCCTCCACTTT.

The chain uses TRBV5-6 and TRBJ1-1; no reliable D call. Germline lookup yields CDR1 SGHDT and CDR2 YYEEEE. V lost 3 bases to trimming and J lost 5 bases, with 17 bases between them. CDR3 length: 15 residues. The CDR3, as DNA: TGTGCCAGCAGCTCCATAAGACGGGATAGGACTGAAGCTTTCTTT. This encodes CASSSIRRDRTEAFF.

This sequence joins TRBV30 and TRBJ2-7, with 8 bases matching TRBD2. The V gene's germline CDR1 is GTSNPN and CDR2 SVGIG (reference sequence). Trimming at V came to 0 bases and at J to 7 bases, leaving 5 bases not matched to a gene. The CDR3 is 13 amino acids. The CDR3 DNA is TGTGCCTGGAGTGTACAGGCTAGCGGGGAGCAGTACTTC. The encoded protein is CAWSVQASGEQYF.

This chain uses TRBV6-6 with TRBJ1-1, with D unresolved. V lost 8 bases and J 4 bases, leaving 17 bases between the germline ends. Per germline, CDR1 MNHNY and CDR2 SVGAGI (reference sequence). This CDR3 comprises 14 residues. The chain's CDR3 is CASAGREMVTEAFF. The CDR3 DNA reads TGTGCCAGCGCGGGGAGGGAAATGGTCACTGAAGCTTTCTTT.

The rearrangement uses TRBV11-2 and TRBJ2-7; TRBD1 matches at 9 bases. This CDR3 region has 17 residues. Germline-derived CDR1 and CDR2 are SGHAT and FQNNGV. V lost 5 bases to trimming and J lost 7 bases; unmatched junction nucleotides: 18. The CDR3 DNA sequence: TGTGCCAGCAGCACCTTAGGGAGACAGGGGGTAACGCGGGAGCAGTACTTC. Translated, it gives CASSTLGRQGVTREQYF.

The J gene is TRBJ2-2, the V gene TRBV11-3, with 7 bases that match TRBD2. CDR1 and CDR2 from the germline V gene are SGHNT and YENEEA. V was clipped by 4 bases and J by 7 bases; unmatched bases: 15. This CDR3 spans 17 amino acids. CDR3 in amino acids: CASSSPSGKRRGGELFF. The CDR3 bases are TGTGCCAGCAGCTCGCCTAGCGGAAAAAGGCGGGGCGGGGAGCTGTTTTTT.

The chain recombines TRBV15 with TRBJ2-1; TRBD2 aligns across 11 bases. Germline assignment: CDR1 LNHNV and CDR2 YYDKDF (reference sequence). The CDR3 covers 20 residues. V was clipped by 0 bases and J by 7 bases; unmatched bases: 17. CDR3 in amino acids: CATSREPLRVLAGVGNEQFF. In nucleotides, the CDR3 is TGTGCCACCAGCAGAGAACCCCTACGGGTACTAGCGGGAGTAGGTAATGAGCAGTTCTTC.

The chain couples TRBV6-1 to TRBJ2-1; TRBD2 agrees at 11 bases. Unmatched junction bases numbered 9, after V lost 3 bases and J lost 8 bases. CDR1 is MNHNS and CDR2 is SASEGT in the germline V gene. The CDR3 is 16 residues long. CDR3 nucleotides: TGTGCCAGCAGTGAGATTAGCGGGAGGGCCACGTATGAGCAGTTCTTC. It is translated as CASSEISGRATYEQFF.

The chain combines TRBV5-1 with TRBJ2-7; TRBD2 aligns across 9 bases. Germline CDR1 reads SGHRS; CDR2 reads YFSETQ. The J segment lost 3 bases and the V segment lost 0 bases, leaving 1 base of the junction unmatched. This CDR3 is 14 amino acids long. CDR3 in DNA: TGCGCCAGCAGCTTGGTTAGCGGGAGCTACGAGCAGTACTTC. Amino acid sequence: CASSLVSGSYEQYF.

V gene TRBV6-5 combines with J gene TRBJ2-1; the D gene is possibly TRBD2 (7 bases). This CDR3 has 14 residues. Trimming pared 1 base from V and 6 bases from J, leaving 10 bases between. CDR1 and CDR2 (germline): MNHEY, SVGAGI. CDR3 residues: CASSYLGGGNEQFF. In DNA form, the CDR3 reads TGTGCCAGCAGTTACTTAGGGGGGGGCAATGAGCAGTTCTTC.

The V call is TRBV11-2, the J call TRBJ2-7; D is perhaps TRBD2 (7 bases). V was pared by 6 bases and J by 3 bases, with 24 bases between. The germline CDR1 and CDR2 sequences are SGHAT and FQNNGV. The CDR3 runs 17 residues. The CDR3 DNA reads TGTGCCAGCAGTTACGACAGGTCGGGGGGAATCGGCTACGAGCAGTACTTC. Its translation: CASSYDRSGGIGYEQYF.

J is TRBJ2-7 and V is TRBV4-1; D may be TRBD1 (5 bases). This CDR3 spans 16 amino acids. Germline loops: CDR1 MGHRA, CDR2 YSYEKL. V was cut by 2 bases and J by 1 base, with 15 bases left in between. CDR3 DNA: TGCGCCAGCAGCCAAACTCCGGAGACAGTATCCTACGAGCAGTACTTC. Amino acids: CASSQTPETVSYEQYF.

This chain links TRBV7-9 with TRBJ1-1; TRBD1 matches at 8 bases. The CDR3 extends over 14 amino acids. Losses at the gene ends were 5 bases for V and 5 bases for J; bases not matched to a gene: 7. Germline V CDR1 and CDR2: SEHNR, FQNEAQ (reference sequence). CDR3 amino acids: CASSLRQGRTEAFF. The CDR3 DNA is TGTGCCAGCAGCCTAAGACAGGGGAGGACTGAAGCTTTCTTT.

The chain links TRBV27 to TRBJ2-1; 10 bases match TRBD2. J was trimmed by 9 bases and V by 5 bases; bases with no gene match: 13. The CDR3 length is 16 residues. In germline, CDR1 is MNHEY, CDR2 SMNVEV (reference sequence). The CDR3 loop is CASSPQSLAGDGEQFF. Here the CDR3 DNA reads TGTGCCAGCAGTCCCCAAAGTCTAGCGGGAGACGGTGAGCAGTTCTTC.

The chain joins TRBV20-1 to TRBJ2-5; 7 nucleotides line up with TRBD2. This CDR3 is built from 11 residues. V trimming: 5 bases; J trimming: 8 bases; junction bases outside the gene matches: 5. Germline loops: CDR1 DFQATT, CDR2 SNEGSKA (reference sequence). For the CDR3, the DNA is TGCAGTGCTGGGGGGGGAGTAACCCAGTACTTC. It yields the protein CSAGGGVTQYF.

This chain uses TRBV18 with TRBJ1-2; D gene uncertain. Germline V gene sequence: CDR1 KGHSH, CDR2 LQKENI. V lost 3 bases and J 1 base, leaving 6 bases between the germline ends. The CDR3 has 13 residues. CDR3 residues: CASSPTVNYGYTF. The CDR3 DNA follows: TGTGCCAGCTCACCTACAGTTAACTATGGCTACACCTTC.

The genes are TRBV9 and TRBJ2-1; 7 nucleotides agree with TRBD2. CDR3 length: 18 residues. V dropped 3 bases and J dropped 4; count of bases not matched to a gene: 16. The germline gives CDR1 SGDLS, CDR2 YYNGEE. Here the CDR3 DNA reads TGTGCCAGCAGCGAAGACTCCAGCGGGACTCAGACTTACAATGAGCAGTTCTTC. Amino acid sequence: CASSEDSSGTQTYNEQFF.

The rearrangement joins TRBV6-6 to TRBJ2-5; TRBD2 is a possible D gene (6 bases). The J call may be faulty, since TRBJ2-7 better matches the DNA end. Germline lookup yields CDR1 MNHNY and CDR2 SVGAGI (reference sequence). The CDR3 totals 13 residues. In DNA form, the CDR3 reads TGTGCCAGCAGTTCCGGGACTTTGTACGAGCAGTACTTC. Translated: CASSSGTLYEQYF.

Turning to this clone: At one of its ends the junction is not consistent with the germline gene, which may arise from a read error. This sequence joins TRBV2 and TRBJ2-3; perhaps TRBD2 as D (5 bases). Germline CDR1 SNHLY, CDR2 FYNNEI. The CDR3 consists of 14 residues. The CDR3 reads CASGEPLGLSTQYF. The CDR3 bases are TGTGCCAGCGGTGAACCACTAGGGTTGAGCACGCAGTATTTT.

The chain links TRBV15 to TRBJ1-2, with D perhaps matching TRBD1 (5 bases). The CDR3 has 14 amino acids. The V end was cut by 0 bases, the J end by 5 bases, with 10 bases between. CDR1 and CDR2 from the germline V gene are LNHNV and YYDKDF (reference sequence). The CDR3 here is CATSRDRAGYGYTF. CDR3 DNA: TGTGCCACCAGCAGAGACCGGGCAGGGTATGGCTACACCTTC.

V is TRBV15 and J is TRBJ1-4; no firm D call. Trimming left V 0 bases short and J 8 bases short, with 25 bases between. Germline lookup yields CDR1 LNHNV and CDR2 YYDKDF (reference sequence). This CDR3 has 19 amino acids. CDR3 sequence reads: CATSRDREWGTTSWEKLFF. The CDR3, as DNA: TGTGCCACCAGCAGAGATCGGGAGTGGGGTACAACTAGTTGGGAAAAACTGTTTTTT.

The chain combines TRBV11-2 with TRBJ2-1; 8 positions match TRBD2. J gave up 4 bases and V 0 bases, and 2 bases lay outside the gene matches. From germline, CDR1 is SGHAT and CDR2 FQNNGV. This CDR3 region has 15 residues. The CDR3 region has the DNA TGTGCCAGCAGCTTAGATCCGGGAGGGTACAATGAGCAGTTCTTC. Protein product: CASSLDPGGYNEQFF.

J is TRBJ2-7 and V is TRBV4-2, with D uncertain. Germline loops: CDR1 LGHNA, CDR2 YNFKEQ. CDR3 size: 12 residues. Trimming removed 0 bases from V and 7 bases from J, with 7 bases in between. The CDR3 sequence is CASSQERQEQYF. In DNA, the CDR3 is TGTGCCAGCAGCCAAGAGAGGCAGGAGCAGTACTTC.

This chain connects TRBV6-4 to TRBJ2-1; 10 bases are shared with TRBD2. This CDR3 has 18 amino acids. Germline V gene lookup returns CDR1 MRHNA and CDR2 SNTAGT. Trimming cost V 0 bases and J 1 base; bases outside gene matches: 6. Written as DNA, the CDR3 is TGTGCCAGCAGTGACTCGCCTCTAGCGGGGGCGTCCTACAATGAGCAGTTCTTC. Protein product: CASSDSPLAGASYNEQFF.

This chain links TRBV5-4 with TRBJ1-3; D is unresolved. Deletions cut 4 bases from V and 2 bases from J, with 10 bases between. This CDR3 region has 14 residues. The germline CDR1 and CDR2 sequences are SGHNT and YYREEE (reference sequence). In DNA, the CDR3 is TGTGCCAGCAGCCCGAATCCAGCTGGAAACACCATATATTTT. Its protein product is CASSPNPAGNTIYF. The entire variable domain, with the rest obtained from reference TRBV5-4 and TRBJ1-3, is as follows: ETGVTQSPTHLIKTRGQQVTLRCSSQSGHNTVSWYQQALGQGPQFIFQYYREEENGRGNFPPRFSGLQFPNYSSELNVNALELDDSALYLCASSPNPAGNTIYFGEGSWLTVV.